This T cell receptor (beta chain) derives from a study of cytomegalovirus exposure and HLA in healthy donors. The PCR employed 60 Vbeta primers together with 13 Jbeta primers. Measured with immunoSEQ multiplex PCR; TCRdb has only the in-frame clones, and not every one. The repertoire consists of about 120,000 clones, with about four fifths occurring once and the leading ten covering under 2%. A remark on this clone: In the same sample, other DNA sequences code for this CDR3.

What was sequenced was PBMCs. The sequence derives from a man younger than 35 in good health and CMV-seronegative.

CDR3 residues: CASSPGITPTDTQYF. Here the CDR3 DNA reads TGTGCCAGCAGCCCCGGGATCACGCCCACAGATACGCAGTATTTT. This sequence joins TRBV7-9 and TRBJ2-3; D perhaps matches TRBD2 (5 bases). V shed 5 bases and J shed 2 bases, with 14 bases lying between them. CDR1 and CDR2 (germline): SEHNR, FQNEAQ (reference sequence). The CDR3 spans 15 residues. The complete variable domain, with remaining parts taken from reference TRBV7-9 and TRBJ2-3, reads DTGVSQNPRHKITKRGQNVTFRCDPISEHNRLYWYRQTLGQGPEFLTYFQNEAQLEKSRLLSDRFSAERPKGSFSTLEIQRTEQGDSAMYLCASSPGITPTDTQYFGPGTRLTVL.